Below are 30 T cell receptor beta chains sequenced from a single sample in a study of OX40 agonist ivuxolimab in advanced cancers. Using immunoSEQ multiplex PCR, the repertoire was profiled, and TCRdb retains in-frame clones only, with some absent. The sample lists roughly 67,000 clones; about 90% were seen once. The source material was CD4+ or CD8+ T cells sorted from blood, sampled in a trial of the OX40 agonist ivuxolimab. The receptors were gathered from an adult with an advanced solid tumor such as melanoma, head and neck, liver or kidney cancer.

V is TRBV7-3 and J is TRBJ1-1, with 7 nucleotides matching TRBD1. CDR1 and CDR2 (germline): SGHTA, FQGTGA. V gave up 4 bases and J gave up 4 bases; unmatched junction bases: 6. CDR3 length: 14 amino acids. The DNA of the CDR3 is TGTGCCAGCAGCTCGACAGGGATGGGCACTGAAGCTTTCTTT. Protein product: CASSSTGMGTEAFF.

The chain's CDR3 is CASSYGGQGKYGYTF. The CDR3 nucleotides are TGTGCCAGCAGCTACGGAGGACAGGGGAAATATGGCTACACCTTC. The chain links TRBV7-2 to TRBJ1-2; 9 bases line up with TRBD1. CDR3 length: 15 residues. V was pared by 4 bases and J by 5 bases, with 8 bases of the junction left unmatched. In germline, CDR1 is SGHTA, CDR2 FQGNSA.

The CDR3 DNA follows: TGCAGTGCTACGTTTTCCTACGAGCAGTACTTC. Amino acids: CSATFSYEQYF. The chain carries TRBV20-1 and TRBJ2-7, with unresolved D. Trimming left V 4 bases short and J 1 base short, with 5 bases between. Germline V gives CDR1 DFQATT, CDR2 SNEGSKA (reference sequence). CDR3 length: 11 residues.

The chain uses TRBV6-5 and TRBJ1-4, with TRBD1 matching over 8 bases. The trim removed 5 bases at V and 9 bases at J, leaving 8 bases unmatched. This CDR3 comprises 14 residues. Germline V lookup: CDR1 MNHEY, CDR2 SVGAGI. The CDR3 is CASSDRGSAKKLFF. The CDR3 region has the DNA TGTGCCAGCAGTGACAGGGGTTCAGCTAAAAAACTGTTTTTT.

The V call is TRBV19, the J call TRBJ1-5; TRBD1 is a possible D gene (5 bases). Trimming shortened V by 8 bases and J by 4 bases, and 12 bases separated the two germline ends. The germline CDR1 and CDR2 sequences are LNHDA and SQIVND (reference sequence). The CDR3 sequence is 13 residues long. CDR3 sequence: CASSSGPNQPQHF. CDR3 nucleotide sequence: TGTGCCAGTTCCTCGGGACCAAATCAGCCCCAGCATTTT.

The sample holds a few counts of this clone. CDR3 sequence reads: CASSLANWAGAFF. The CDR3 coding sequence is TGTGCCAGCAGCTTGGCCAACTGGGCGGGAGCTTTCTTT. J is TRBJ1-1 and V is TRBV5-6, with D uncertain. CDR1 is SGHDT and CDR2 is YYEEEE in the germline V gene. Trimming took off 0 bases at V and 10 bases at J, with 13 bases between the two ends. This CDR3 spans 13 amino acids. Combining the CDR3 with reference TRBV5-6 and TRBJ1-1 gives the whole variable domain DAGVTQSPTHLIKTRGQQVTLRCSPKSGHDTVSWYQQALGQGPQFIFQYYEEEERQRGNFPDRFSGHQFPNYSSELNVNALLLGDSALYLCASSLANWAGAFFGQGTRLTVV.

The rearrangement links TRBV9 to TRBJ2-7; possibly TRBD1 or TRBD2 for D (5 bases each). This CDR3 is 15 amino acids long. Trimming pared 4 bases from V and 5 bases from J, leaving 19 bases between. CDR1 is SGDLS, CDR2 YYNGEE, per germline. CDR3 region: CASSPWDQAFHEQYF. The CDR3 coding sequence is TGTGCCAGCAGCCCCTGGGACCAAGCTTTCCACGAGCAGTACTTC. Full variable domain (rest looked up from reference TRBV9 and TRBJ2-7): DSGVTQTPKHLITATGQRVTLRCSPRSGDLSVYWYQQSLDQGLQFLIQYYNGEERAKGNILERFSAQQFPDLHSELNLSSLELGDSALYFCASSPWDQAFHEQYFGPGTRLTVT.

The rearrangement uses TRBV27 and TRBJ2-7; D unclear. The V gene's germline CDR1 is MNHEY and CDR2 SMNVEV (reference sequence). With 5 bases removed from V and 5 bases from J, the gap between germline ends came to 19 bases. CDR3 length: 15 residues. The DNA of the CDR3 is TGTGCCAGCAGTCCCGCCCGAGCCGGCGGTAACGAGCAGTACTTC. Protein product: CASSPARAGGNEQYF.

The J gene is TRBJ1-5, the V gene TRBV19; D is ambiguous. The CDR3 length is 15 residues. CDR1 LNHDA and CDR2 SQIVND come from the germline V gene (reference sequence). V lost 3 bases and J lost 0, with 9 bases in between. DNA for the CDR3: TGTGCCAGTAGTATTGCGGACTATAGCAATCAGCCCCAGCATTTT. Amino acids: CASSIADYSNQPQHF.

As DNA, the CDR3 is TGTGCCAGCAGCTCCGGGTCCGGGGAGACCCAGTACTTC. This encodes CASSSGSGETQYF. The chain couples TRBV6-1 to TRBJ2-5; D gene unclear. Trimming left V 6 bases short and J 5 bases short, with 13 bases between. Germline V gene sequence: CDR1 MNHNS, CDR2 SASEGT. The CDR3 runs to 13 residues.

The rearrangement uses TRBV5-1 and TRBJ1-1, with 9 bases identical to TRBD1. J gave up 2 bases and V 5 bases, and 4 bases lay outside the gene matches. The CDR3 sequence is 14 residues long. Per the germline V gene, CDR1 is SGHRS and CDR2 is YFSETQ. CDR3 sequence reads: CASRRTGVNTEAFF. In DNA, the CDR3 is TGCGCCAGCAGGCGGACAGGGGTAAACACTGAAGCTTTCTTT.

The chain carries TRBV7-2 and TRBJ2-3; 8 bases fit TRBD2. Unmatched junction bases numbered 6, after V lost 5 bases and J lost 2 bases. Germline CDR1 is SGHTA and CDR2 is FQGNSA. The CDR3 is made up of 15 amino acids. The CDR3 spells CASSPLAEDTDTQYF. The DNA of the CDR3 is TGTGCCAGCAGCCCACTAGCGGAAGACACAGATACGCAGTATTTT. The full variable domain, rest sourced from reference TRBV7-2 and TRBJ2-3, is GAGVSQSPSNKVTEKGKDVELRCDPISGHTALYWYRQSLGQGLEFLIYFQGNSAPDKSGLPSDRFSAERTGGSVSTLTIQRTQQEDSAVYLCASSPLAEDTDTQYFGPGTRLTVL.

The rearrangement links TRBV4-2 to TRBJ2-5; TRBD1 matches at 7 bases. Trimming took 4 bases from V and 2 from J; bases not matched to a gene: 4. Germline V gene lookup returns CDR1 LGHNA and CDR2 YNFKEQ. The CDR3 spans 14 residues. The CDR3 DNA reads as TGTGCCAGCAGCCCCAGACAGGGACAAGAGACCCAGTACTTC. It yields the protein CASSPRQGQETQYF.

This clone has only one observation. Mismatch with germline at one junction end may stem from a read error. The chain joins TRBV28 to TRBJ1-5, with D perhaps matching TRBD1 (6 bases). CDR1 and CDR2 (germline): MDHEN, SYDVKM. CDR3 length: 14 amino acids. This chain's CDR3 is CASRLGGSSQPQHF. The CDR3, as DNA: TGTGCCAGCAGGCTAGGGGGTAGCAGTCAGCCCCAGCATTTT.

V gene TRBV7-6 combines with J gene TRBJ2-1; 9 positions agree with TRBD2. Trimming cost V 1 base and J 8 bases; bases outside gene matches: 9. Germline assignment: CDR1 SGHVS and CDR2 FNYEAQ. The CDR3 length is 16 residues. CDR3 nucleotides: TGTGCCAGCAGCTTAGGAGGCGGGAGGGCCTGGGATGAGCAGTTCTTC. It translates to CASSLGGGRAWDEQFF. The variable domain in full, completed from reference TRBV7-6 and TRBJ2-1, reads GAGVSQSPRYKVTKRGQDVALRCDPISGHVSLYWYRQALGQGPEFLTYFNYEAQQDKSGLPNDRFSAERPEGSISTLTIQRTEQRDSAMYRCASSLGGGRAWDEQFFGPGTRLTVL.

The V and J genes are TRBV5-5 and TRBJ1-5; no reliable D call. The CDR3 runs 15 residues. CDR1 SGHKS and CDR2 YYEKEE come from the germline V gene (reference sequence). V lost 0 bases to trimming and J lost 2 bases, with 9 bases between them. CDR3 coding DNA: TGTGCCAGCAGCTTGGAACGAGGGCGCAATCAGCCCCAGCATTTT. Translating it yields CASSLERGRNQPQHF.

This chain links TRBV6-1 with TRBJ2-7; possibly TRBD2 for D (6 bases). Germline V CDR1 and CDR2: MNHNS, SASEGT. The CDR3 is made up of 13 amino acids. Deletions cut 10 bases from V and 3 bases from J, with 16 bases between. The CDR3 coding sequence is TGTGCCACCTCACTAGCTCCCGGCTACGAGCAGTACTTC. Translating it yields CATSLAPGYEQYF.

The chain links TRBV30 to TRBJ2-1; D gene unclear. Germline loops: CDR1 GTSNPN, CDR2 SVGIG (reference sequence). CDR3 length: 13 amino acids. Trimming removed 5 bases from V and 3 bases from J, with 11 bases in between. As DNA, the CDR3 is TGTGCCTGGCGAGCAGGATTCTACAATGAGCAGTTCTTC. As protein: CAWRAGFYNEQFF.

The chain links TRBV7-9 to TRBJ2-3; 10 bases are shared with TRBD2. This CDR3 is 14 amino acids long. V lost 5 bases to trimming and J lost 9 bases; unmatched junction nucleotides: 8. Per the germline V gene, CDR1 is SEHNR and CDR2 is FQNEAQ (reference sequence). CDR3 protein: CASSPLAGDETQYF. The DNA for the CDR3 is TGTGCCAGCAGCCCCCTAGCGGGAGACGAGACGCAGTATTTT. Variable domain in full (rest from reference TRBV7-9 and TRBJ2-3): DTGVSQNPRHKITKRGQNVTFRCDPISEHNRLYWYRQTLGQGPEFLTYFQNEAQLEKSRLLSDRFSAERPKGSFSTLEIQRTEQGDSAMYLCASSPLAGDETQYFGPGTRLTVL.

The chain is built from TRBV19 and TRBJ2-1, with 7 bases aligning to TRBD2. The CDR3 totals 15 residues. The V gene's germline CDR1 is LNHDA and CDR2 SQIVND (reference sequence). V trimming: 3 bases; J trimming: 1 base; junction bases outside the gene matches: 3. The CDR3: CASSIRGGSYNEQFF. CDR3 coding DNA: TGTGCCAGTAGTATTCGCGGGGGATCCTACAATGAGCAGTTCTTC.

In DNA, the CDR3 is TGTGCCAGTAGTCCCCAGGTTGTACAAAAGAATGAGCAGTTCTTC. This codes for CASSPQVVQKNEQFF. This sequence joins TRBV19 and TRBJ2-1; no reliable D call. Trimming left V 5 bases short and J 7 bases short, with 18 bases between. Germline CDR1 reads LNHDA; CDR2 reads SQIVND (reference sequence). This CDR3 has 15 residues.

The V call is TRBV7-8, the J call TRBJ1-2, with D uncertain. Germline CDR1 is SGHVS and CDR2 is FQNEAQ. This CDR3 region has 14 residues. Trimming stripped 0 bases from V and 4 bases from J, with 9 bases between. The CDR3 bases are TGTGCCAGCAGCTTAGCGAGGGATCTCTATGGCTACACCTTC. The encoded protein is CASSLARDLYGYTF.

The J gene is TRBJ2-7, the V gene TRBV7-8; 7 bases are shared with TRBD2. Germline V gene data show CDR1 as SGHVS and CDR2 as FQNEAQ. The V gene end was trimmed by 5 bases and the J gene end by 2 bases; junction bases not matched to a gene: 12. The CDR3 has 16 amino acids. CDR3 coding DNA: TGTGCCAGCAGCCCAGCATTCCTGGGAGGGACCTACGAGCAGTACTTC. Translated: CASSPAFLGGTYEQYF.

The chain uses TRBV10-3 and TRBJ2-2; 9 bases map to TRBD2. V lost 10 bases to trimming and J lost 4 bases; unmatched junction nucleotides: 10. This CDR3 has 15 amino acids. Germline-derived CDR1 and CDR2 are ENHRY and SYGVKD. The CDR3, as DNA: TGTGCCACGGGCGGCGCGGGAGGGCTCACCGGGGAGCTGTTTTTT. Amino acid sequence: CATGGAGGLTGELFF.

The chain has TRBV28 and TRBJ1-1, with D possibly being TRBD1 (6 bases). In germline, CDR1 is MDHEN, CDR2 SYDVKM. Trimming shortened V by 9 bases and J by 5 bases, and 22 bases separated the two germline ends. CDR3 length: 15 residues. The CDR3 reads CASVGRTEKGTEAFF. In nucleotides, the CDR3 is TGTGCCAGTGTCGGCCGGACAGAGAAGGGGACTGAAGCTTTCTTT.

DNA of the CDR3: TGTGCCAGCAGTTTGACGGGACAAAGGACTGAAGCTTTCTTT. As protein: CASSLTGQRTEAFF. The V gene is TRBV6-5, the J gene TRBJ1-1, with a weak D call TRBD1 (6 bases). Trimming cost V 4 bases and J 5 bases, with 14 bases left between them. CDR1 and CDR2 from the germline V gene are MNHEY and SVGAGI. This CDR3 is 14 amino acids long.

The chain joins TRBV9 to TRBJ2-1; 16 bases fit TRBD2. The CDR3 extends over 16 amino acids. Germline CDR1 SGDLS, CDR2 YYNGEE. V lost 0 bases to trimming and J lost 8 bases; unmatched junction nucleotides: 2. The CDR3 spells CASSVVGTSGRDEQFF. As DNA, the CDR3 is TGTGCCAGCAGCGTAGTGGGGACTAGCGGGAGGGATGAGCAGTTCTTC.

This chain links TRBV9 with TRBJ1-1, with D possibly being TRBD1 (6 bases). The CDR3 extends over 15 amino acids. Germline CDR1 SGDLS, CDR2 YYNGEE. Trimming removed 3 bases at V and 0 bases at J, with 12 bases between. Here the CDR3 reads CASSATGDLNTEAFF. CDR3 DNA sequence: TGTGCCAGCAGCGCGACAGGAGACTTGAACACTGAAGCTTTCTTT.

This chain's CDR3 is CASSLWTSGRGEQYF. The CDR3 bases are TGTGCCAGCTCCCTCTGGACTAGCGGGAGAGGGGAGCAGTACTTC. The chain uses TRBV6-5 and TRBJ2-7; 13 bases align to TRBD2. The CDR3 has 15 residues. V lost 8 bases and J lost 7; bases outside the gene matches: 11. Germline-derived CDR1 and CDR2 are MNHEY and SVGAGI.

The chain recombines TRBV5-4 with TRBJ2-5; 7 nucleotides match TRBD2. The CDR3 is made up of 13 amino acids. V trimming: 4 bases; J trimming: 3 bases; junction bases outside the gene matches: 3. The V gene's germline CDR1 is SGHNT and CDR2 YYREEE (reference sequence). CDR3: CASSRGGEETQYF. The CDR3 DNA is TGTGCCAGCAGCCGCGGGGGAGAAGAGACCCAGTACTTC.